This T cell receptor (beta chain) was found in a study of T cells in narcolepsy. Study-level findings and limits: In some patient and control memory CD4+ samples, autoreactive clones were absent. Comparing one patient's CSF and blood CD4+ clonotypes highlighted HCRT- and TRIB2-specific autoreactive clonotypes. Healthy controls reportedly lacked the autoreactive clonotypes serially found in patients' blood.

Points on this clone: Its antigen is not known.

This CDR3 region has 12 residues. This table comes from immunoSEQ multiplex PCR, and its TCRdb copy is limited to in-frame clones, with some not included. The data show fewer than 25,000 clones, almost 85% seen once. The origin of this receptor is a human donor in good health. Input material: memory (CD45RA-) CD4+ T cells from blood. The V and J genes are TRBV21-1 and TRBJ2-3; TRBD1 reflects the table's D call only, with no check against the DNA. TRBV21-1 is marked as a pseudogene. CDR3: CASSKQEDTQYF. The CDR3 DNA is TGTGCCAGCAGCAAACAGGAAGATACGCAGTATTTT.